This entry concerns a single TCR beta chain. CDR3 size: 15 residues. Germline V gene lookup returns CDR1 SGHVS and CDR2 FQNEAQ. V shed 1 base, J shed 2 bases, and the junction held 0 bases outside the gene matches. This record comes from a study of blood T cell repertoires in COVID-19. The protocol was immunoSEQ multiplex PCR, while the TCRdb copy is restricted to in-frame clones and leaves out a portion. The sample consists of approximately 220,000 clones, around 81% of them appearing once. This receptor was obtained from a woman aged 40 to 49 with acute COVID-19. Sequencing input: PBMCs or T cells enriched from blood (not recorded which). The chain combines TRBV7-8 with TRBJ1-1, with 11 bases lining up with TRBD1. For the CDR3, the DNA is TGTGCCAGCAGCTTAGGGACAGGGGGCAACACTGAAGCTTTCTTT. Its translation: CASSLGTGGNTEAFF.